This T cell receptor beta chain emerged from a study of cytomegalovirus exposure and HLA in healthy donors. Study-level points and caveats: Certain sequence variants were highly shared and formed a cluster, and this cluster was likely a sequencing artifact. Some TCR beta chains (more than 150 of them) were listed as cytomegalovirus-associated. Associated with HLA alleles at 0.05 false discovery rate in a later analysis were around 15,000 TCR beta sequences. Fewer N-insertions (relative to the approximately 700-donor mean) were reportedly seen in an Asian-associated ancestry cluster in a later analysis.

CDR1 is SGHTA, CDR2 FQGNSA, per germline. The CDR3 is made up of 14 amino acids. After removal of 6 bases from V and 7 bases from J, the junction contained 9 bases not matched to a gene. Researchers ran the PCR with 60 Vbeta and 13 Jbeta primers. The assay was immunoSEQ multiplex PCR, and TCRdb's table has in-frame clones only and misses some. The sample carries 90,000 to 110,000 clones, over 9.5% recorded once. Notes on this clone: Its antigen remains unknown.

Specimen: PBMCs. The clonotype was recovered from a man aged 35 to 55 in good health and CMV-seropositive. This chain links TRBV7-2 with TRBJ2-7, with TRBD2 identical over 10 bases. The chain's CDR3 is CASRRGTSASEQYF. The DNA for the CDR3 is TGTGCCAGCAGGCGAGGGACTAGCGCGAGTGAGCAGTACTTC.